This T cell receptor beta chain comes out of a study of T cells in localized non-small cell lung cancer (dated by TCRdb to about 2020). Background for the entire study: The study examined T cell repertoires in roughly 240 patients with early-stage NSCLC and compared tumors with uninvolved tumor-adjacent lungs. The cohort was made up of approximately 250 treatment-naive NSCLC patients whose localized lung tumors had been resected. NSCLC patients had a mean age of around 66 years, and around 130 were male and about a hundred female.

This clone was recorded once. The clone's antigen remains unknown. The record has no base qualities; no much larger clone is one base away. The CDR3 has 15 amino acids, counting the end cysteine and phenylalanine. Just the 45-base CDR3 DNA is kept, in frame starting at base 1. V is cut by 5 bases and J by 1 base, and the space between the germline ends is 14 bases. From a lookup of the germline V gene (reference sequence), CDR1 and CDR2 are LNHDA and SQIVND. Broad study findings and their caveats: Higher T cell density in blood was associated with longer overall survival, whereas higher clonality in adjacent lung was associated with shorter survival. Uninvolved tumor-adjacent lung showed the highest T cell clonality, higher than tumor, which suggests more focused antigenic responses in the uninvolved tumor-adjacent lung. Because multi-region tumor sequencing was not performed, intratumor heterogeneity could not be ruled out. Because the study design was exploratory, TCR variables were selected using unadjusted p-values without false-discovery rate correction. A median of 57 of the top 100 tumor clones turned up in the paired uninvolved adjacent lung, and under 30 of those clones also ranked among the top 100 of that same adjacent lung.

TCR beta CDR3 regions were sequenced from DNA using the immunoSEQ Assay. Regarding the original processing steps: To compute T cell density, TCR beta template counts were normalized to usable DNA, which was estimated by amplifying housekeeping genes. Using the preseqR package, richness was estimated by extrapolating to 120,000 templates for tissue samples and 400,000 templates for PBMC samples. Clonality was calculated as one minus Pielou's evenness. Differential abundance testing on productive amino-acid clonotypes, with a minimum total count of 5 and an alpha of 0.1, was used to identify tissue-enriched TCRs. Repertoire overlap between compartments was quantified with the Jaccard Index and Morisita Overlap Index. GLIPH grouped TCR beta CDR3s together with public tetramer-defined viral CDR3s, and a viral motif had to include at least three viral sequences and also show V-gene enrichment. Entries here come from immuneACCESS through TCRdb and include only in-frame sequences with V and J called. Some clones fail to appear in such tables; in the studies checked, an unresolved V gene covers under half of the shortfall, and the cause of the remainder is unknown. Clone size and V and J calls were adopted from that table, with D and trimming inferred from the DNA. This sample gives 15,000 to 20,000 clones in total; roughly 82% of them show up just once. About 31% of the sample is taken by the ten largest.

At diagnosis, tumor, uninvolved tumor-adjacent lung and peripheral blood were collected and then preserved as a mix of FFPE and fresh-frozen material. Blood samples were analyzed as peripheral blood mononuclear cells for TCR repertoire profiling. The sequencing used peripheral blood, collected before any cancer treatment. This sequence uses TRBV19 and TRBJ1-1; the D gene is unclear. The sequence was collected from a male donor aged 60 or older with stage I lung adenocarcinoma. The CDR3 protein is CASSVPQPGNTEAFF. Read as DNA, the sequence is TGTGCCAGTAGTGTACCGCAGCCTGGGAACACTGAAGCTTTCTTT.